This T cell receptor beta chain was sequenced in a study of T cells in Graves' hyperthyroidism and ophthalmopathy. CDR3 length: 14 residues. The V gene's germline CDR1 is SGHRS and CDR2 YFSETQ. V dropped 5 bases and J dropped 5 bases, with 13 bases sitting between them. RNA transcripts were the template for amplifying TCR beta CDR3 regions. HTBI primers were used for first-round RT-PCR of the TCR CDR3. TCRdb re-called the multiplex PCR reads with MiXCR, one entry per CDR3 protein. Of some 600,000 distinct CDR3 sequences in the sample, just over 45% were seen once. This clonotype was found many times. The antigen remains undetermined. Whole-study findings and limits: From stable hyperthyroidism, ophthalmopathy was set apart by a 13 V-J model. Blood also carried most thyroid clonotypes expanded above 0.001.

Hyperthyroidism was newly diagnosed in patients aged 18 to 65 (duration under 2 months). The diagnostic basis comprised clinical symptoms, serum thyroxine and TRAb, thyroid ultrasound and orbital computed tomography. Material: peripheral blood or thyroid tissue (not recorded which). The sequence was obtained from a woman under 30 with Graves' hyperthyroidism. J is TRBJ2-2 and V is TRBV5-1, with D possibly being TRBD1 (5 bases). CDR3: CASRETANTGELFF. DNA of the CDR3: TGCGCCAGCAGGGAGACAGCAAATACCGGGGAGCTGTTTTTT.